Shown below are 21 T cell receptor beta chains from a single sample sequenced in a study of cytomegalovirus exposure and HLA in healthy donors (dated by TCRdb to about 2017). Library construction relied on the immunoSEQ multiplex PCR assay. For the multiplex PCR, a mixture combining 60 forward primers for TCR Vbeta segments and 13 reverse primers for TCR Jbeta segments was used. What TCRdb holds here is the immuneACCESS table cut down to in-frame rearrangements. Part of the clones is not present; checked against another copy, under half of the missing clones reflect an unresolved V gene, and the others are unexplained. The sample includes 100,000 to 150,000 clones, with about 80% observed a single time. The biggest ten clones account for roughly 9.2% of the sample. The specimen was PBMCs. The receptors derive from a female donor in good health and CMV-seropositive.

V is TRBV7-3 and J is TRBJ2-2; 7 bases align to TRBD1. The germline V gene has CDR1 SGHTA and CDR2 FQGTGA. This CDR3 spans 15 amino acids. V shed 5 bases and J 4 bases; nucleotides not matched to a gene: 7. The CDR3 DNA reads as TGTGCCAGCAGCCGAGGGGGCGGTGTCACCGGGGAGCTGTTTTTT. Protein product: CASSRGGGVTGELFF.

This chain connects TRBV9 to TRBJ1-2; the D gene is possibly TRBD1 (5 bases). CDR1 is SGDLS, CDR2 YYNGEE, per germline. Trimming removed 4 bases from V and 5 bases from J, with 21 bases in between. The CDR3 consists of 16 residues. The CDR3 region is CASSYQAGVGRYGYTF. The CDR3 region has the DNA TGTGCCAGCAGCTATCAGGCGGGGGTAGGACGGTATGGCTACACCTTC.

This clone was picked up a small number of times. The chain combines TRBV2 with TRBJ1-5; 10 bases align to TRBD1. This CDR3 has 15 residues. Looked up from germline, CDR1 is SNHLY and CDR2 is FYNNEI. V gave up 2 bases and J gave up 7 bases; unmatched junction bases: 5. As DNA, the CDR3 is TGTGCCAGCAGTGAAAGGGACAGGGGAGCGCAGCCCCAGCATTTT. As protein: CASSERDRGAQPQHF.

V is TRBV4-1 and J is TRBJ2-3; 7 nucleotides match TRBD1. The V gene's germline CDR1 is MGHRA and CDR2 YSYEKL. The CDR3 runs 16 residues. After removal of 0 bases from V and 1 base from J, the junction contained 4 bases not matched to a gene. The CDR3 protein is CASSQDRTGGTDTQYF. CDR3 sequence (DNA): TGCGCCAGCAGCCAAGATCGGACAGGCGGCACAGATACGCAGTATTTT.

This sequence joins TRBV7-9 and TRBJ1-3; TRBD1 is a possible D gene (6 bases). The CDR3 is 17 residues long. The V and J ends lost 5 bases and 0 bases respectively, with 17 bases between them. Germline-derived CDR1 and CDR2 are SEHNR and FQNEAQ (reference sequence). CDR3 sequence (DNA): TGTGCCAGCAGCCCAGTGGGGGCCCTCTCCTCTGGAAACACCATATATTTT. This gives the protein CASSPVGALSSGNTIYF.

This clone was observed a handful of times. The chain carries TRBV27 and TRBJ1-5, with 7 bases lining up with TRBD1. The V segment lost 7 bases and the J segment 3 bases; nucleotides outside the gene matches: 9. From germline, CDR1 is MNHEY and CDR2 SMNVEV (reference sequence). This CDR3 spans 15 amino acids. Written as DNA, the CDR3 is TGTGCCAGCAAATTTACAGGGGTTACCAATCAGCCCCAGCATTTT. Protein: CASKFTGVTNQPQHF.

The chain recombines TRBV6-5 with TRBJ2-1, with TRBD1 matching over 8 bases. Trimming took 5 bases from V and 5 from J; bases not matched to a gene: 8. Germline CDR1 reads MNHEY; CDR2 reads SVGAGI. The CDR3 spans 15 residues. CDR3 protein: CASSPPRDRNNEQFF. CDR3 in DNA: TGTGCCAGCAGTCCACCCCGGGACAGGAACAATGAGCAGTTCTTC.

The rearrangement links TRBV2 to TRBJ2-3; 10 positions agree with TRBD2. The ends lost 2 bases at V and 8 bases at J; junction bases unmatched: 10. Germline assignment: CDR1 SNHLY and CDR2 FYNNEI. The CDR3 loop spans 16 amino acids. The CDR3: CASSELGSGGLVTQYF. The CDR3 nucleotides read TGTGCCAGCAGTGAACTGGGTAGCGGGGGGTTGGTTACGCAGTATTTT.

To note about this clone: Germline and junction disagree at one end, which may indicate a read error. J is TRBJ1-1 and V is TRBV19; D is undetermined. CDR3 length equals 13 residues. CDR1 and CDR2 (germline): LNHDA, SQIVND (reference sequence). The CDR3 loop reads CASSIGRETEVFF. As DNA, the CDR3 is TGTGCCAGTAGTATAGGAAGGGAGACTGAAGTTTTCTTT.

The V call is TRBV11-2, the J call TRBJ2-1; 7 bases align to TRBD1. The CDR3 sequence is 16 residues long. J lost 5 bases, V lost 4 bases, and 11 bases had no gene match. Germline V gives CDR1 SGHAT, CDR2 FQNNGV. The CDR3 spells CASSSIRGPSDNEQFF. DNA of the CDR3: TGTGCCAGCAGCTCGATAAGGGGGCCTAGTGACAATGAGCAGTTCTTC.

The chain has TRBV23-1 and TRBJ2-4; no firm D call. TRBV23-1 is an ORF; its function is uncertain. The ends were cut back, 0 bases at V and 4 bases at J, with 4 bases in the middle. This CDR3 is 13 amino acids long. CDR3 loop: CASSQSLKNIQYF. CDR3 coding DNA: TGCGCCAGCAGTCAATCCCTTAAAAACATTCAGTACTTC.

Turning to this clone: The same CDR3 also results from other DNA sequences found in this sample. This sequence joins TRBV5-1 and TRBJ2-5, with 8 bases matching TRBD2. CDR1 and CDR2 from the germline V gene are SGHRS and YFSETQ. V lost 4 bases to trimming and J lost 1 base; unmatched junction nucleotides: 6. The CDR3 is 15 residues long. This CDR3 reads CASSATGTSQETQYF. CDR3 bases: TGCGCCAGCAGCGCGACCGGGACTAGCCAAGAGACCCAGTACTTC.

The chain carries TRBV19 and TRBJ1-2; TRBD1 is a possible D gene (6 bases). V was cut by 1 base and J by 7 bases, with 16 bases left in between. The CDR3 runs to 15 residues. The germline V gene has CDR1 LNHDA and CDR2 SQIVND (reference sequence). CDR3 protein: CASSIGVAGGLGYTF. CDR3 in DNA: TGTGCCAGTAGTATAGGTGTGGCGGGGGGCCTTGGCTACACCTTC. Based on the CDR3 plus reference TRBV19 and TRBJ1-2, the full variable domain is DGGITQSPKYLFRKEGQNVTLSCEQNLNHDAMYWYRQDPGQGLRLIYYSQIVNDFQKGDIAEGYSVSREKKESFPLTVTSAQKNPTAFYLCASSIGVAGGLGYTFGSGTRLTVV.

The V gene is TRBV30, the J gene TRBJ2-7, with 9 positions matching TRBD1. Per the germline V gene, CDR1 is GTSNPN and CDR2 is SVGIG (reference sequence). This CDR3 has 16 amino acids. The V gene end was trimmed by 2 bases and the J gene end by 7 bases; junction bases not matched to a gene: 15. The CDR3 bases are TGTGCCTGGAGTTTAGCGCCGGGACAGGGACTCGGGGAGCAGTACTTC. As protein: CAWSLAPGQGLGEQYF.

In nucleotides, the CDR3 is TGTGCCAGCAGCCAAGATGCCTCACTAGCTTACAATGAGCAGTTCTTC. Protein: CASSQDASLAYNEQFF. The rearrangement joins TRBV4-2 to TRBJ2-1, with TRBD2 as a possible D gene (6 bases). Trimming took 0 bases from V and 4 from J, leaving 13 bases between them. The V gene's germline CDR1 is LGHNA and CDR2 YNFKEQ. The CDR3 runs to 16 residues.

This chain uses TRBV6-5 with TRBJ1-6; D is unresolved. The germline gives CDR1 MNHEY, CDR2 SVGAGI. V was shortened by 5 bases and J by 10 bases, with 15 bases between the two germline ends. The length of the CDR3 is 14 residues. CDR3 nucleotide sequence: TGTGCCAGCAGTGAACTTTTCGGGGTGTCACCCCTCCACTTT. Residues: CASSELFGVSPLHF.

CDR3 sequence: CASSAATQGDNEQFF. CDR3 coding DNA: TGTGCCAGTAGTGCGGCGACACAGGGGGACAATGAGCAGTTCTTC. J is TRBJ2-1 and V is TRBV19, with TRBD1 matching 8 bases. The germline gives CDR1 LNHDA, CDR2 SQIVND (reference sequence). The CDR3 runs to 15 residues. After removal of 5 bases from V and 5 bases from J, the junction contained 8 bases not matched to a gene.

On this clone itself: The same CDR3 also results from other DNA sequences found in this sample. The rearrangement uses TRBV18 and TRBJ2-5; 8 positions match TRBD1. The J segment lost 2 bases and the V segment lost 3 bases, leaving 2 bases of the junction unmatched. The CDR3 length is 14 residues. Per the germline V gene, CDR1 is KGHSH and CDR2 is LQKENI. CDR3 amino acids: CASSPRTGQETQYF. In nucleotides, the CDR3 is TGTGCCAGCTCACCCAGGACAGGGCAAGAGACCCAGTACTTC.

The chain links TRBV4-2 to TRBJ1-2; D is undetermined. The CDR3 extends over 15 amino acids. Germline loops: CDR1 LGHNA, CDR2 YNFKEQ. The germline V and J ends were trimmed by 0 bases and 9 bases, with 17 bases remaining between them. CDR3 DNA: TGTGCCAGCAGCCAAGATGATAGAGAATCCGAAAGCTACACCTTC. Translation: CASSQDDRESESYTF.

This clone appeared a few times. The rearrangement joins TRBV5-6 to TRBJ2-5, with D possibly matching TRBD1 (5 bases). Germline V gene sequence: CDR1 SGHDT, CDR2 YYEEEE. Trimming pared 6 bases from V and 1 base from J, leaving 10 bases between. The CDR3 runs 13 residues. The CDR3 nucleotides read TGTGCCAGCACACAGGCCCCCCAAGAGACCCAGTACTTC. It translates to CASTQAPQETQYF.

The V gene is TRBV15, the J gene TRBJ2-1, with D tentatively TRBD1 (6 bases). The ends were cut back, 4 bases at V and 16 bases at J, with 17 bases in the middle. This CDR3 region has 12 residues. Germline assignment: CDR1 LNHNV and CDR2 YYDKDF (reference sequence). CDR3 bases: TGTGCCACCAGCAATGAACAGGGATTAGGATTCTTC. Amino acid sequence: CATSNEQGLGFF.